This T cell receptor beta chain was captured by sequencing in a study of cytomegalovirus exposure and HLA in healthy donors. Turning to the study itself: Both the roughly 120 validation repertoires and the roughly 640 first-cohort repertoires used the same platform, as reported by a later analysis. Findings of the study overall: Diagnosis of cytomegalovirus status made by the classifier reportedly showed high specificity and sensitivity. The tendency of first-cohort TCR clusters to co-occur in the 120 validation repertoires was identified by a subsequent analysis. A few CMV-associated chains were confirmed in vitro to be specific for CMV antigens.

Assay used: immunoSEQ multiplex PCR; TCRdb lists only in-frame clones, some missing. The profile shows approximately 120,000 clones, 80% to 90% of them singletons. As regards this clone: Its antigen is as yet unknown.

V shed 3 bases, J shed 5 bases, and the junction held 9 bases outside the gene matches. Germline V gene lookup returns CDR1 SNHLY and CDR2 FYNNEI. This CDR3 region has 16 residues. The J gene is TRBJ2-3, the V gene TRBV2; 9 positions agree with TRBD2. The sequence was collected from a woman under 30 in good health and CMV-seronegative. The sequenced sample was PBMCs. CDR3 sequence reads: CASSEAGGLVRDTQYF. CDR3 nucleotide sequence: TGTGCCAGCAGTGAGGCGGGGGGGCTTGTAAGAGATACGCAGTATTTT.